This entry lists 19 T cell receptor beta chains sequenced from one sample in a study of patients with pleural tuberculosis (dated by TCRdb to between 2014 and 2016). Sequencing instrument: Illumina Genome Analyzer IIx. TCRdb ran its own pipeline on the public reads, namely fastp trimming at Q25 and MiXCR clone calling, and kept in-frame beta chains. Rows merge per CDR3 protein into single entries with the most common DNA and genes. In this sample the table shows around 30,000 distinct CDR3 sequences, 18% of which occur a single time. 3.5% of the sample comes from the top ten. The sequenced sample consisted of peripheral blood. The receptor set was obtained from a human donor with pleural tuberculosis.

At least ten counts were recorded for this clonotype. V gene TRBV28 combines with J gene TRBJ1-5; no clear D gene. CDR1 and CDR2 from the germline V gene are MDHEN and SYDVKM. The V end lost 8 bases, the J end lost 4 bases, and 9 bases lay between the germline ends. CDR3 size: 12 residues. CDR3 protein: CASHEPNQPQHF. CDR3 nucleotides: TGTGCCAGCCATGAACCGAATCAGCCCCAGCATTTT.

As for this clonotype: Since a much larger clone is just one base distant, this may be a read error. The gene calls are TRBV19 and TRBJ2-3; D call uncertain. From germline, CDR1 is LNHDA and CDR2 SQIVND (reference sequence). The CDR3 is 15 amino acids. CDR3 coding DNA: TGTGCCAGTAGTATAGATGGCAGAAAACCAGATACGCAGTTTTTT. Its translation is CASSIDGRKPDTQFF.

With regard to this clonotype: A read error is possible here, since a much larger clone lies one base away. The J gene is TRBJ2-5, the V gene TRBV18; D is perhaps TRBD2 (5 bases). Per the germline V gene, CDR1 is KGHSH and CDR2 is LQKENI. The CDR3 has 13 residues. The CDR3 sequence is CASSLTREETQCF. Here the CDR3 DNA reads TGTGCCAGCTCACTTACTAGGGAAGAGACCCAGTGCTTC.

This clonotype has at least ten counts. The chain joins TRBV2 to TRBJ1-1; a weak D match, TRBD1 (6 bases). Germline-derived CDR1 and CDR2 are SNHLY and FYNNEI. With 9 bases removed from V and 4 bases from J, the gap between germline ends came to 12 bases. This CDR3 contains 12 residues. In nucleotides, the CDR3 is TGTGCCAGGTCCACAGGGTCCACTGAAGCTTTCTTT. Amino acid sequence: CARSTGSTEAFF.

This clonotype has ten or more counts. V gene TRBV20-1 combines with J gene TRBJ2-3; 8 bases map to TRBD1. This CDR3 comprises 14 residues. Trimming at V came to 3 bases and at J to 6 bases, leaving 8 bases not matched to a gene. The germline CDR1 and CDR2 sequences are DFQATT and SNEGSKA (reference sequence). CDR3 sequence reads: CSARTGWTGDTQYF. As DNA, the CDR3 is TGCAGTGCTAGGACGGGTTGGACAGGGGATACGCAGTATTTT.

In regard to this clonotype: A much larger clone is a single base away; this may be a read error. The rearrangement uses TRBV7-3 and TRBJ1-1, with TRBD1 identical over 8 bases. Germline V gives CDR1 SGHTA, CDR2 FQGTGA. The CDR3 is made up of 16 amino acids. As DNA, the CDR3 is TGTGCCAGCAGCTTAAGTTTACAGGGGGTGAACGCTGAAGCTTTCTTT. This codes for CASSLSLQGVNAEAFF.

The chain recombines TRBV20-1 with TRBJ2-7; the D is unclear. The ends were cut back, 1 base at V and 2 bases at J, with 9 bases in the middle. The germline V gene encodes CDR1 DFQATT and CDR2 SNEGSKA (reference sequence). This CDR3 is built from 13 residues. CDR3 residues: CSARVKTAYEQYF. The CDR3 DNA is TGCAGTGCTAGAGTTAAGACGGCCTACGAGCAGTACTTC.

This clonotype was seen repeatedly, ten times or more. The chain has TRBV12-3 or TRBV12-4 and TRBJ1-4, with D possibly TRBD1 on 6 matching bases. The CDR3 totals 15 residues. V lost 4 bases and J lost 4, with 13 bases in between. CDR3 protein: CASSSQGRGNEKLFF. In nucleotides, the CDR3 is TGTGCCAGCAGTTCACAGGGTAGAGGTAATGAAAAACTGTTTTTT.

The V and J genes are TRBV20-1 and TRBJ1-5; D is uncertain. Per germline, CDR1 DFQATT and CDR2 SNEGSKA (reference sequence). Deletions cut 2 bases from V and 6 bases from J, with 11 bases between. The CDR3 is made up of 13 amino acids. CDR3 sequence reads: CSARSGNGQPQHF. The CDR3 coding sequence is TGCAGTGCTAGATCTGGGAATGGTCAGCCCCAGCATTTT.

This chain uses TRBV5-1 with TRBJ2-1; 12 bases are shared with TRBD2. Germline V gene data show CDR1 as SGHRS and CDR2 as YFSETQ. CDR3 length: 16 amino acids. V dropped 2 bases and J dropped 7; count of bases not matched to a gene: 7. CDR3 amino acids: CASSFASGGAGNEQFF. The DNA for the CDR3 is TGCGCCAGCAGCTTTGCTAGCGGGGGGGCCGGGAATGAGCAGTTCTTC.

This clonotype was counted many times. The chain joins TRBV2 to TRBJ2-3; no clear D. The CDR3 extends over 13 amino acids. V lost 6 bases and J 2 bases, leaving 9 bases between the germline ends. Germline assignment: CDR1 SNHLY and CDR2 FYNNEI. The CDR3 DNA sequence: TGTGCCAGCAGGCCAAGGATCACAGATACGCAGTATTTT. Translating gives CASRPRITDTQYF.

This clonotype was counted ten times or more. This rearrangement joins TRBV10-3 to TRBJ1-1; D not certain. Deletions cut 4 bases from V and 7 bases from J, with 22 bases between. CDR3 length: 16 amino acids. Germline V lookup: CDR1 ENHRY, CDR2 SYGVKD. CDR3: CAISGFTSRHADEAFF. The CDR3 DNA sequence: TGTGCCATCAGTGGATTCACGTCTCGCCATGCCGATGAAGCTTTCTTT.

The CDR3 sequence is CATSASTGRQPQHF. The CDR3 bases are TGTGCCACCAGCGCTTCCACAGGGCGCCAGCCCCAGCATTTT. The chain joins TRBV24-1 to TRBJ1-5, with D possibly being TRBD1 (6 bases). The V gene's germline CDR1 is KGHDR and CDR2 SFDVKD. The germline V and J ends were trimmed by 7 bases and 7 bases, with 16 bases remaining between them. The CDR3 has 14 amino acids.

This clonotype has ten or more counts. The chain links TRBV27 to TRBJ2-3; D gene uncertain. The length of the CDR3 is 12 residues. The germline gives CDR1 MNHEY, CDR2 SMNVEV (reference sequence). With 7 bases removed from V and 5 bases from J, the gap between germline ends came to 10 bases. Written as DNA, the CDR3 is TGTGCCAGCAAGACTGTAGGAGATACGCAGTATTTT. It is translated as CASKTVGDTQYF.

This clonotype has ten or more counts. The chain couples TRBV29-1 to TRBJ1-5, with D unclear. Trimming took 4 bases from V and 1 from J, leaving 5 bases between them. The length of the CDR3 is 12 residues. Germline V CDR1 and CDR2: SQVTM, ANQGSEA. The CDR3 spells CSVGFSNQPQHF. The CDR3 bases are TGCAGCGTTGGTTTCAGCAATCAGCCCCAGCATTTT.

Ten or more counts support this clonotype. This rearrangement joins TRBV5-1 to TRBJ1-1; perhaps TRBD1 as D (5 bases). The V gene's germline CDR1 is SGHRS and CDR2 YFSETQ. The CDR3 totals 14 residues. Trimming removed 0 bases at V and 1 base at J, with 7 bases between. Here the CDR3 DNA reads TGCGCCAGCAGCTTGGACAGGACGAACACTGAAGCTTTCTTT. Translating it yields CASSLDRTNTEAFF.

This clonotype counts as medium-sized. The chain carries TRBV27 and TRBJ1-2, with TRBD1 matching over 9 bases. Unmatched junction bases numbered 3, after V lost 3 bases and J lost 7 bases. Germline assignment: CDR1 MNHEY and CDR2 SMNVEV (reference sequence). The CDR3 totals 13 residues. The CDR3 coding sequence is TGTGCCAGCAGTTTCACAGGGGGCGGTGGCTACACCTTC. Its translation: CASSFTGGGGYTF.

This clonotype was detected ten times or more. A read error may explain this, as a much larger clone is one base away. The V gene is TRBV2, the J gene TRBJ1-2; 9 bases map to TRBD1. CDR3 length: 14 amino acids. Germline CDR1 reads SNHLY; CDR2 reads FYNNEI. The DNA of the CDR3 is TGTGCCAGCAGTGAAGCGGGACAGGGCTATGGCTACGCCTTC. Its translation is CASSEAGQGYGYAF.

This clonotype has a count of ten or more. V is TRBV6-1 and J is TRBJ2-7; maybe TRBD1 (5 bases). This CDR3 has 12 residues. Per the germline V gene, CDR1 is MNHNS and CDR2 is SASEGT. Trimming stripped 3 bases from V and 2 bases from J, with 5 bases between. DNA of the CDR3: TGTGCCAGCAGTGAGACAGCCTACGAGCAGTACTTC. Translated: CASSETAYEQYF.